This T cell receptor (beta chain) was documented in a study of cytomegalovirus exposure and HLA in healthy donors. Germline-derived CDR1 and CDR2 are SGHDN and FVKESK. V was pared by 4 bases and J by 3 bases, with 12 bases between. This CDR3 spans 14 amino acids. The primer mix had 60 Vbeta and 13 Jbeta primers. Clones were sequenced by immunoSEQ multiplex PCR, and TCRdb holds only the in-frame ones, with some missing. The listing contains about 210,000 clones. As for this clone: Its target is not known.

Study-level points and caveats: The classifier, whose performance was assessed in both the original and validation cohorts, reportedly diagnosed cytomegalovirus status with high specificity and sensitivity. Presence/absence analysis assumed near-uniform sequencing depth across donors. Most of the TCR beta V segments (in an earlier analysis) were productive either about 87% or about 30% of the time.

Sequenced input: PBMCs. The chain has TRBV14 and TRBJ1-1, with D tentatively TRBD1 (5 bases). The TCR was taken from a woman in her twenties or thirties in good health and CMV-seropositive. CDR3: CASSPWGGDTEAFF. CDR3 DNA: TGTGCCAGCAGCCCCTGGGGGGGGGACACTGAAGCTTTCTTT.